The clone carrying this T cell receptor (beta chain) has at least ten counts. Used for diagnoses were clinical symptoms, serum thyroxine and TRAb, thyroid ultrasound and orbital computed tomography. The sample comes from a study of T cells in Graves' hyperthyroidism and ophthalmopathy. The CDR3 consists of 17 residues. V was cut by 0 bases and J by 0 bases, with 9 bases left in between. Looked up from germline, CDR1 is SGHAT and CDR2 is FQNNGV. The source material, RNA transcripts, was used to amplify TCR beta CDR3 regions. With the HTBI primer set, the TCR CDR3 went through a first round of RT-PCR. One entry per CDR3 protein results from TCRdb running MiXCR on the multiplex PCR reads. The repertoire holds hundreds of thousands of distinct CDR3 sequences, with around 20% as singletons.

The sample taken for sequencing was blood. The TCR sequence derives from a man aged 25-45 years with Graves' ophthalmopathy. J is TRBJ2-6 and V is TRBV11-2; the D is unclear. The CDR3 region is CASSLDVENSGANVLTF. CDR3 nucleotide sequence: TGTGCCAGCAGCTTAGATGTGGAAAACTCTGGGGCCAACGTCCTGACTTTC.